Presented here are 30 T cell receptor beta chains from one specimen sequenced in a study of T-cell memory formation after mild COVID-19 (dated by TCRdb to about 2021). The protocol used for the library was 5' RACE. The sequencer listed for this sample is Illumina NovaSeq 6000. TCRdb trimmed public reads at Q25 via fastp, called clones via MiXCR and kept in-frame beta chains. Each CDR3 protein appears once, grouped with its most common genes and DNA. Across this sample there are 150,000 to 200,000 distinct CDR3 sequences, with 11% seen only once. Clones ranked in the top ten supply 3.8% of the sample. Input material: PBMCs or a T cell subset sorted from them (not recorded which). These receptors all come from a man aged 18 to 29 who had mild COVID-19 (a few samples of this study predate the infection). The sample titles of this study are shuffled in the database, so cell type and time point are left out; the donor was told from shared clones.

The chain has TRBV7-2 and TRBJ2-1; D might be TRBD2 (6 bases). The V end was cut by 6 bases, the J end by 1 base, with 16 bases between. CDR1 and CDR2 from the germline V gene are SGHTA and FQGNSA. CDR3 size: 16 residues. CDR3 sequence (DNA): TGTGCCAGCAGGTCTCGCGGGGTCCGTTCCTACAATGAGCAGTTCTTC. Its protein is CASRSRGVRSYNEQFF. Drawing the rest from reference TRBV7-2 and TRBJ2-1, the complete variable domain is GAGVSQSPSNKVTEKGKDVELRCDPISGHTALYWYRQSLGQGLEFLIYFQGNSAPDKSGLPSDRFSAERTGGSVSTLTIQRTQQEDSAVYLCASRSRGVRSYNEQFFGPGTRLTVL.

At least ten counts were recorded for this clonotype. This chain joins TRBV2 and TRBJ1-1; D perhaps matches TRBD1 (5 bases). This CDR3 spans 12 amino acids. The V and J ends lost 8 bases and 11 bases respectively, with 18 bases between them. CDR1 is SNHLY, CDR2 FYNNEI, per germline. The CDR3 nucleotides are TGTGCCAGCCTCCCTCCGGGACCCTTGGCTTTCTTT. This gives the protein CASLPPGPLAFF.

The chain has TRBV7-2 and TRBJ2-4; 8 bases align to TRBD1. Germline V gene sequence: CDR1 SGHTA, CDR2 FQGNSA. The CDR3 has 16 amino acids. Trimming took 5 bases from V and 0 from J; bases not matched to a gene: 6. For the CDR3, the DNA is TGTGCCAGCAGCCCGGGACAGGTCTTAGCCAAAAACATTCAGTACTTC. This translates into CASSPGQVLAKNIQYF.

This clonotype was seen at least ten times. The CDR3 DNA follows: TGTGCCAGCAGCTCCACTAGCGGGCAGACGCAGTATTTT. This gives the protein CASSSTSGQTQYF. The chain couples TRBV7-9 to TRBJ2-3; 9 bases are shared with TRBD2. After removal of 4 bases from V and 9 bases from J, the junction contained 5 bases not matched to a gene. Germline V gives CDR1 SEHNR, CDR2 FQNEAQ (reference sequence). CDR3 length: 13 residues.

J is TRBJ2-2 and V is TRBV24-1; 11 bases agree with TRBD2. Germline trimming cut 5 bases from V and 1 base from J; bases unmatched to any gene: 17. The germline gives CDR1 KGHDR, CDR2 SFDVKD. The CDR3 spans 21 residues. The CDR3, as DNA: TGTGCCACCAGTGTTAGGCTGCTTACTAGCGGGGGAGAACAGAACACCGGGGAGCTGTTTTTT. As protein: CATSVRLLTSGGEQNTGELFF.

The rearrangement links TRBV5-1 to TRBJ2-1; 9 bases map to TRBD2. The CDR3 has 17 amino acids. V dropped 0 bases and J dropped 2; count of bases not matched to a gene: 6. The V gene's germline CDR1 is SGHRS and CDR2 YFSETQ. As DNA, the CDR3 is TGCGCCAGCAGCTTGGCCGCAAGCGGGGGGACCTACAATGAGCAGTTCTTC. Amino acid sequence: CASSLAASGGTYNEQFF.

In this sample, this clonotype turned up a few times. V is TRBV24-1 and J is TRBJ2-7; D not certain. CDR3 length: 15 amino acids. V lost 0 bases, J lost 0 bases, and 8 bases lay in between. Germline CDR1 KGHDR, CDR2 SFDVKD. This chain's CDR3 is CATSDLKRPSYEQYF. The CDR3 region has the DNA TGTGCCACCAGTGATTTGAAGAGGCCCTCCTACGAGCAGTACTTC.

The chain is built from TRBV7-9 and TRBJ1-1, with D hard to call. Germline CDR1 is SEHNR and CDR2 is FQNEAQ (reference sequence). V was shortened by 0 bases and J by 4 bases, with 3 bases between the two germline ends. The CDR3 runs to 12 residues. Written as DNA, the CDR3 is TGTGCCAGCAGCTTAGCGGGCACTGAAGCTTTCTTT. Its translation is CASSLAGTEAFF.

This clonotype was recorded a few times. The chain couples TRBV6-5 to TRBJ1-5, with 8 bases that match TRBD1. The CDR3 covers 15 residues. Germline V gene data show CDR1 as MNHEY and CDR2 as SVGAGI. V trimming: 4 bases; J trimming: 5 bases; junction bases outside the gene matches: 7. In DNA, the CDR3 is TGTGCCAGCAGTTCATCCTACAGGGGGTATCAGCCCCAGCATTTT. It is translated as CASSSSYRGYQPQHF.

The V gene is TRBV7-2, the J gene TRBJ2-1, with 12 bases identical to TRBD2. V lost 5 bases and J lost 4; bases outside the gene matches: 6. Germline V CDR1 and CDR2: SGHTA, FQGNSA. The CDR3 is 16 residues long. CDR3 DNA sequence: TGTGCCAGCAGCGCCGCCGGACTAGCGGGGTACAATGAGCAGTTCTTC. Its translation: CASSAAGLAGYNEQFF.

The J gene is TRBJ2-1, the V gene TRBV10-3; no clear D. Per germline, CDR1 ENHRY and CDR2 SYGVKD. This CDR3 has 12 amino acids. Trimming left V 0 bases short and J 10 bases short, with 7 bases between. CDR3 bases: TGTGCCATCAGTGAGTCGAGGCCAGAGCAGTTCTTC. Protein: CAISESRPEQFF.

At least ten counts were recorded for this clonotype. The V gene is TRBV7-2, the J gene TRBJ2-3; D is undetermined. Per germline, CDR1 SGHTA and CDR2 FQGNSA. Trimming took off 3 bases at V and 4 bases at J, with 8 bases between the two ends. The CDR3 contains 13 residues. In nucleotides, the CDR3 is TGTGCCAGCAGCTTCGGACCTCCAGATACGCAGTATTTT. Protein sequence: CASSFGPPDTQYF. Full variable domain (missing parts from reference TRBV7-2 and TRBJ2-3): GAGVSQSPSNKVTEKGKDVELRCDPISGHTALYWYRQSLGQGLEFLIYFQGNSAPDKSGLPSDRFSAERTGGSVSTLTIQRTQQEDSAVYLCASSFGPPDTQYFGPGTRLTVL.

This clonotype was seen more than once but under ten times. V usage is TRBV5-1 and J usage is TRBJ1-6; TRBD1 agrees at 8 bases. Trimming took 0 bases from V and 10 from J; bases not matched to a gene: 9. In germline, CDR1 is SGHRS, CDR2 YFSETQ. This CDR3 region has 16 residues. In DNA form, the CDR3 reads TGCGCCAGCAGCTTGGACGTAGACAGGGGTAGGTCACCCCTCCACTTT. Translated, it gives CASSLDVDRGRSPLHF.

The chain is built from TRBV6-5 and TRBJ2-6; possible D gene TRBD2, 5 bases. With 7 bases removed from V and 0 bases from J, the gap between germline ends came to 13 bases. Germline CDR1 MNHEY, CDR2 SVGAGI. CDR3 length: 16 residues. CDR3: CASTREGSSGANVLTF. The DNA for the CDR3 is TGTGCCAGCACACGAGAGGGAAGCTCTGGGGCCAACGTCCTGACTTTC.

A few counts support this clonotype. The chain employs TRBV9 and TRBJ1-1; 8 positions match TRBD1. J gave up 6 bases and V 1 base, and 5 bases lay outside the gene matches. The CDR3 length is 14 residues. Germline CDR1 reads SGDLS; CDR2 reads YYNGEE. DNA for the CDR3: TGTGCCAGCAGCGTAAGGCCAGGGGGCCCTGAAGCTTTCTTT. It encodes CASSVRPGGPEAFF.

Only a few counts were recorded for this clonotype. The chain is built from TRBV6-6 and TRBJ1-3; perhaps TRBD1 as D (5 bases). The length of the CDR3 is 17 residues. Germline assignment: CDR1 MNHNY and CDR2 SVGAGI (reference sequence). The V end lost 4 bases, the J end lost 0 bases, and 16 bases lay between the germline ends. CDR3 sequence (DNA): TGTGCCAGCAGTTTTTCGGGACGTCGCAACTCTGGAAACACCATATATTTT. This codes for CASSFSGRRNSGNTIYF.

This clonotype occurred a few times. DNA of the CDR3: TGTGCCAGCAGCCAAGGACAGCGTAACTATGGCTACACCTTC. Protein product: CASSQGQRNYGYTF. The chain carries TRBV9 and TRBJ1-2; maybe TRBD1 (6 bases). The CDR3 is made up of 14 amino acids. Germline-derived CDR1 and CDR2 are SGDLS and YYNGEE. V lost 4 bases, J lost 1 base, and 11 bases lay in between. Full variable domain (outside the CDR3, taken from reference TRBV9 and TRBJ1-2): DSGVTQTPKHLITATGQRVTLRCSPRSGDLSVYWYQQSLDQGLQFLIQYYNGEERAKGNILERFSAQQFPDLHSELNLSSLELGDSALYFCASSQGQRNYGYTFGSGTRLTVV.

The chain has TRBV12-3 or TRBV12-4 and TRBJ1-4; D possibly corresponds to TRBD1 (6 bases). This CDR3 contains 15 residues. Trimming removed 5 bases from V and 6 bases from J, with 16 bases in between. The CDR3 DNA reads as TGTGCCAGCAGTCCTTCCAGGGGAATACATGAAAAACTGTTTTTT. Encoded protein: CASSPSRGIHEKLFF.

This clonotype was seen a handful of times. This chain connects TRBV5-1 to TRBJ2-2; no reliable D call. The V end was cut by 4 bases, the J end by 5 bases, with 9 bases between. CDR1 is SGHRS, CDR2 YFSETQ, per germline. There are 13 residues in the CDR3. CDR3 sequence reads: CASSGRSTGELFF. CDR3 bases: TGCGCCAGCAGCGGAAGATCGACCGGGGAGCTGTTTTTT.

This clonotype showed up just a few times. The CDR3 DNA follows: TGTGCCAGCAGCCCACAGGCCGGGGCGAAGGGCTATAATTCACCCCTCCACTTT. Its protein product is CASSPQAGAKGYNSPLHF. This sequence joins TRBV9 and TRBJ1-6; possible D gene TRBD1, 5 bases. Germline V CDR1 and CDR2: SGDLS, YYNGEE. This CDR3 region has 18 residues. V dropped 4 bases and J dropped 3 bases, with 20 bases sitting between them.

The chain combines TRBV5-1 with TRBJ2-1, with D perhaps TRBD2 (6 bases). Trimming cost V 3 bases and J 5 bases, with 21 bases left between them. This CDR3 spans 17 amino acids. Germline V gene sequence: CDR1 SGHRS, CDR2 YFSETQ. The CDR3 spells CASSYAGSRNINNEQFF. The CDR3 bases are TGCGCCAGCAGCTACGCCGGGAGCCGCAACATAAACAATGAGCAGTTCTTC.

CDR3 nucleotides: TGCGCCAGCAGCCGGACACAGGGCTTCGAAGCTTTCTTT. It yields the protein CASSRTQGFEAFF. This chain uses TRBV5-1 with TRBJ1-1; maybe TRBD1 (6 bases). Trimming cost V 4 bases and J 8 bases, with 15 bases left between them. CDR3 length equals 13 residues. Germline V gene data show CDR1 as SGHRS and CDR2 as YFSETQ.

J is TRBJ1-4 and V is TRBV6-2 or TRBV6-3; possible D gene TRBD1, 5 bases. The CDR3 spans 18 residues. Germline loops: CDR1 MNHEY, CDR2 SVGEGT. Trimming left V 2 bases short and J 0 bases short, with 16 bases between. The chain's CDR3 is CASSYAFGETATNEKLFF. CDR3 nucleotide sequence: TGTGCCAGCAGTTACGCCTTCGGAGAGACAGCAACTAATGAAAAACTGTTTTTT.

In its sample, this clonotype was seen many times. The V and J genes are TRBV20-1 and TRBJ2-6; 10 bases match TRBD2. CDR3 length: 17 residues. After removal of 6 bases from V and 0 bases from J, the junction contained 8 bases not matched to a gene. Germline V gives CDR1 DFQATT, CDR2 SNEGSKA (reference sequence). CDR3 amino acids: CSARILAGHSGANVLTF. The CDR3 DNA reads as TGCAGTGCCCGCATACTAGCGGGGCACTCTGGGGCCAACGTCCTGACTTTC.

The chain employs TRBV20-1 and TRBJ2-7; D not resolved. V was trimmed by 4 bases and J by 3 bases, leaving 16 bases between them. The CDR3 extends over 14 amino acids. Germline CDR1 DFQATT, CDR2 SNEGSKA (reference sequence). CDR3 nucleotides: TGCAGTGCTACGGACGAACCAGAAAACTACGAGCAGTACGTC. This encodes CSATDEPENYEQYV.

This clonotype was counted only a few times. The chain combines TRBV6-5 with TRBJ2-7; 10 nucleotides align to TRBD1. Germline lookup yields CDR1 MNHEY and CDR2 SVGAGI. After removal of 8 bases from V and 4 bases from J, the junction contained 5 bases not matched to a gene. The CDR3 contains 13 residues. The CDR3 DNA reads as TGTGCCAGCCGGGGACAGGGGAAGTACGAGCAGTACTTC. Its translation: CASRGQGKYEQYF.

In its sample, this clonotype was seen a few times. This rearrangement joins TRBV7-2 to TRBJ2-7; 8 bases align to TRBD1. The CDR3 sequence is 13 residues long. CDR1 is SGHTA, CDR2 FQGNSA, per germline. Losses at the gene ends were 5 bases for V and 3 bases for J; bases not matched to a gene: 3. The CDR3 coding sequence is TGTGCCAGCAGCCGGACAGGGTTCTACGAGCAGTACTTC. Encoded protein: CASSRTGFYEQYF.

The CDR3 DNA is TGTGCCAGCAGCCTTAGTCGCATCGACGAGCAGTACGTC. Translated, it gives CASSLSRIDEQYV. This rearrangement joins TRBV7-8 to TRBJ2-7; D is undetermined. Trimming shortened V by 5 bases and J by 5 bases, and 13 bases separated the two germline ends. Germline CDR1 is SGHVS and CDR2 is FQNEAQ. The CDR3 loop spans 13 amino acids.

This clonotype was seen a handful of times. The genes are TRBV5-1 and TRBJ2-7; D call uncertain. V lost 7 bases to trimming and J lost 3 bases, with 11 bases between them. CDR1 is SGHRS and CDR2 is YFSETQ in the germline V gene. This CDR3 has 12 amino acids. The CDR3 coding sequence is TGCGCCAGCCGCTCCGACAACTACGAGCAGTACTTC. Protein sequence: CASRSDNYEQYF.

This clonotype was seen a handful of times. CDR3 nucleotide sequence: TGCAGTGCTAGATGGGGATTGAGTGGAGATAATTCACCCCTCCACTTT. This sequence encodes CSARWGLSGDNSPLHF. V gene TRBV20-1 combines with J gene TRBJ1-6, with D uncertain. Trimming cost V 2 bases and J 5 bases, with 16 bases left between them. Germline V gene lookup returns CDR1 DFQATT and CDR2 SNEGSKA (reference sequence). The CDR3 is 16 residues long.